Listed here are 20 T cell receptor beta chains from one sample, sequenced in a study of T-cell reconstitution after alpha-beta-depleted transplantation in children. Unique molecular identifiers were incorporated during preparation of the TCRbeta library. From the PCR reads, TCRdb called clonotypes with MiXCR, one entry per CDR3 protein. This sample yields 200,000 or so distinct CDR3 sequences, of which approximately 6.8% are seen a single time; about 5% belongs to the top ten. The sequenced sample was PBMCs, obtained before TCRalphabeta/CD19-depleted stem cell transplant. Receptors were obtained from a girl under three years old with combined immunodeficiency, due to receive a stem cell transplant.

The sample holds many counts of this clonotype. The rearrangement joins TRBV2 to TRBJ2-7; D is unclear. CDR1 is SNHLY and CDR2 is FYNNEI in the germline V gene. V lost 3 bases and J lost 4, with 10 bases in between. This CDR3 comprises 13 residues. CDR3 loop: CASSEDPAYEQYF. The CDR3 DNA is TGTGCCAGCAGTGAGGACCCCGCTTACGAGCAGTACTTC.

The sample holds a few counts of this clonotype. The CDR3 spells CASSFRGEQYF. The CDR3 DNA follows: TGTGCCAGCAGCTTCCGGGGGGAGCAGTACTTC. This chain connects TRBV7-2 to TRBJ2-7; possible D gene TRBD2, 6 bases. Trimming took off 3 bases at V and 7 bases at J, with 7 bases between the two ends. The CDR3 runs to 11 residues. CDR1 is SGHTA and CDR2 is FQGNSA in the germline V gene.

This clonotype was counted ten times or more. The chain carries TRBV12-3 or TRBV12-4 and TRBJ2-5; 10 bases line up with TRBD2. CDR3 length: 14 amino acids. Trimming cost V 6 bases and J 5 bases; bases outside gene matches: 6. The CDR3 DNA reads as TGTGCCAGCAGATACGGACTAGCGGTGGAGACCCAGTACTTC. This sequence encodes CASRYGLAVETQYF.

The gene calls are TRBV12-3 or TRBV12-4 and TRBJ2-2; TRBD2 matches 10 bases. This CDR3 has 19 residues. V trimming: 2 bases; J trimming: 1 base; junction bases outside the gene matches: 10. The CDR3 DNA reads TGTGCCAGCAGTTTAAGCGGGAGGGGCGAGAACGGGAACACCGGGGAGCTGTTTTTT. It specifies CASSLSGRGENGNTGELFF.

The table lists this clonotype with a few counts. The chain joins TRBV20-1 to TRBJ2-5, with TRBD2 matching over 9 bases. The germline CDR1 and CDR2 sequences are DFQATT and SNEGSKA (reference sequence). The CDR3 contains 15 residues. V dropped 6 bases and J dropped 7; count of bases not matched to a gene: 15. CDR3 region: CSADLGAGGLGTQYF. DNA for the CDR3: TGCAGTGCCGACCTAGGGGCGGGGGGGCTGGGGACCCAGTACTTC.

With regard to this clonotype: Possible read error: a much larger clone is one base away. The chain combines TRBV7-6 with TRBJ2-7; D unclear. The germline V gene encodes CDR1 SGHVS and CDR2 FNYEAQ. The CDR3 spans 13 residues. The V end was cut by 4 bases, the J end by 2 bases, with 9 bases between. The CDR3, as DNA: TGTGCCAGCAGCTACGGCGGAGCCTACGAGCAGTACTTC. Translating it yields CASSYGGAYEQYF. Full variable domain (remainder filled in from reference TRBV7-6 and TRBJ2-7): GAGVSQSPRYKVTKRGQDVALRCDPISGHVSLYWYRQALGQGPEFLTYFNYEAQQDKSGLPNDRFSAERPEGSISTLTIQRTEQRDSAMYRCASSYGGAYEQYFGPGTRLTVT.

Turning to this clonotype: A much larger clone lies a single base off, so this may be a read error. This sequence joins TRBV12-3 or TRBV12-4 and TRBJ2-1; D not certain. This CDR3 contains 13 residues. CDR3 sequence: CASSAATYNEHFF. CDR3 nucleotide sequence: TGTGCCAGCAGTGCTGCGACCTACAATGAGCATTTCTTC.

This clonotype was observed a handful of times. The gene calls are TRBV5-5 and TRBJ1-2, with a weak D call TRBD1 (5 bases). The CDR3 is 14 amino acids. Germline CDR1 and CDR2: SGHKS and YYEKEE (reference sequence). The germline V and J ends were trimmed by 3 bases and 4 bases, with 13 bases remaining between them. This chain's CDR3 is CASSYQGVSYGYTF. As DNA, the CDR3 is TGTGCCAGCAGCTACCAGGGCGTGAGCTATGGCTACACCTTC.

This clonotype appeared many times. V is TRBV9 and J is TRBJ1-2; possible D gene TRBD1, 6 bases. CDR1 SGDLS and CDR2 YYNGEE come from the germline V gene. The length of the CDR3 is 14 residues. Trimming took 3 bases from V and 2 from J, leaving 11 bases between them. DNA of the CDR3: TGTGCCAGCAGCGACCGACAGGACAACTATGGCTACACCTTC. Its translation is CASSDRQDNYGYTF.

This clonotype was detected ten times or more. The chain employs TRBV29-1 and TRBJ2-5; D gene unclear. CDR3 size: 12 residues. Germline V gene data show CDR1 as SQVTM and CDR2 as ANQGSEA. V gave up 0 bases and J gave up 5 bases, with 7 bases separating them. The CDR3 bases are TGCAGCGTTGAAGATCTCGGGGAGACCCAGTACTTC. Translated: CSVEDLGETQYF.

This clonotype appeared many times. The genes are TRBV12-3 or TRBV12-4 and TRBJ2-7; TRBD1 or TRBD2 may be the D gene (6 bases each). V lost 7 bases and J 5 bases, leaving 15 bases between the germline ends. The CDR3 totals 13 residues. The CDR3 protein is CASILGGSNEQYF. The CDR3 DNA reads TGTGCCAGCATCCTAGGGGGGAGCAACGAGCAGTACTTC.

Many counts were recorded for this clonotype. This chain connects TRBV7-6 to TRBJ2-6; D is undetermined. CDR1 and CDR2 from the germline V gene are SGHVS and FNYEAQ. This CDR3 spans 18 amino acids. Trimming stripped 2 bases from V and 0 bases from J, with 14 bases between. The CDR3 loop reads CASSLNMSLTSGANVLTF. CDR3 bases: TGTGCCAGCAGCTTAAATATGTCTTTAACCTCTGGGGCCAACGTCCTGACTTTC. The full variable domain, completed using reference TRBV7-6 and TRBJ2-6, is GAGVSQSPRYKVTKRGQDVALRCDPISGHVSLYWYRQALGQGPEFLTYFNYEAQQDKSGLPNDRFSAERPEGSISTLTIQRTEQRDSAMYRCASSLNMSLTSGANVLTFGAGSRLTVL.

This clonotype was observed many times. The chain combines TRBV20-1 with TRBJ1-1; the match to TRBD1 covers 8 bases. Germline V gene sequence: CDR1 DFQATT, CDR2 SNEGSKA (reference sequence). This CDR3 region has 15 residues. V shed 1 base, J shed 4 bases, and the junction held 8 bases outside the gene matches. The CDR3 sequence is CSARARTGLSTEAFF. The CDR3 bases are TGCAGTGCTAGAGCTCGGACAGGGTTGAGCACTGAAGCTTTCTTT.

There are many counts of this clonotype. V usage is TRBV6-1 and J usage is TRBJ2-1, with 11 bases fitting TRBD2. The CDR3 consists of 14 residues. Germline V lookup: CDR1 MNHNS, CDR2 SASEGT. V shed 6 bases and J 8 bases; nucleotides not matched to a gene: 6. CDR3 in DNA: TGTGCCAGCAGCAAACTAGCGGGGGACGATGAGCAGTTCTTC. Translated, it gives CASSKLAGDDEQFF.

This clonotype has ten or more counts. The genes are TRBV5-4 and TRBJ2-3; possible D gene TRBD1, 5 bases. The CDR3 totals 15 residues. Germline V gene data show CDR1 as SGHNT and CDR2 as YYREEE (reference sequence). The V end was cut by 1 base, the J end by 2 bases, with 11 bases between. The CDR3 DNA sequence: TGTGCCAGCAGCTTGTGGCAGGGTTCCACAGATACGCAGTATTTT. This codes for CASSLWQGSTDTQYF.

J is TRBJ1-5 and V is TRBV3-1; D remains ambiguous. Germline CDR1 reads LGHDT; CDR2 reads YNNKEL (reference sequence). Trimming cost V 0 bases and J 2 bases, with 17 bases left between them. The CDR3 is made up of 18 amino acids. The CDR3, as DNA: TGTGCCAGCAGCCAAGATCTTAACCCCCGACATGGCAATCAGCCCCAGCATTTT. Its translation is CASSQDLNPRHGNQPQHF.

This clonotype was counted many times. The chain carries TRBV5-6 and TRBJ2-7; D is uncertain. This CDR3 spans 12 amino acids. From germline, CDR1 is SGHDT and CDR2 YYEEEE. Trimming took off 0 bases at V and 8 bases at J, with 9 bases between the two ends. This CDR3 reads CASSLDRAKQYF. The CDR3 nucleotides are TGTGCCAGCAGCTTGGATAGAGCTAAGCAGTACTTC.

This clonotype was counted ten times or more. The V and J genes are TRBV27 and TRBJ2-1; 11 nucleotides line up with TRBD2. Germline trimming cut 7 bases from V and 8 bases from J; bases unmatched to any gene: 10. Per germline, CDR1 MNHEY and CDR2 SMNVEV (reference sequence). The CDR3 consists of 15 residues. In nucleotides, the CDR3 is TGTGCCAGCAACCCGCTAGGGACTAGCGGAGATGAGCAGTTCTTC. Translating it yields CASNPLGTSGDEQFF.

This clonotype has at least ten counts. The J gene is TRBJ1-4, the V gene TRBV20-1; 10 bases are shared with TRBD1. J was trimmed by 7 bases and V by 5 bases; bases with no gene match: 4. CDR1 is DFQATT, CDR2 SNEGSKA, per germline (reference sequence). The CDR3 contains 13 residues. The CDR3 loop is CSAPGQGREKLFF. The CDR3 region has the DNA TGCAGTGCTCCGGGACAGGGGCGTGAAAAACTGTTTTTT.

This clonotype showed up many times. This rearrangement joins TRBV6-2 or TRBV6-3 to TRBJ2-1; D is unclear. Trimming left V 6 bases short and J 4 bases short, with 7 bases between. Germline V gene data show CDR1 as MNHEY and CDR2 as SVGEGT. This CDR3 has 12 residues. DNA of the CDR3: TGTGCCAGCAGCCAAAGGTACAATGAGCAGTTCTTC. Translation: CASSQRYNEQFF.